Sequencing of this TCR beta chain was carried out in a study of neurological immune-mediated disorders. Study-wide points: The highest TCR clonal expansion occurred in HTLV-1-associated myelopathy; multiple sclerosis fell below healthy controls. None of the CDR3 amino acid sequences in expanded clones turned up in more than one subject, which points to private repertoires in all groups.

This clonotype has ten or more counts. Its antigen is not identified. Among the participants, healthy controls were blood bank volunteers in Maryland, USA. CDR3 size: 16 residues. Germline V gives CDR1 SGHRS, CDR2 YFSETQ. V gave up 1 base and J gave up 2 bases; unmatched junction bases: 5. A 10-nucleotide random UMI tagged transcripts in template-switch 5'RACE cDNA synthesis. TCRdb re-called the 5' RACE reads with MiXCR, one entry per CDR3 protein. The sample records about 76,000 distinct CDR3 sequences, approximately 17% being singletons. The specimen sequenced was PBMCs. This clonotype was obtained from a woman in her 40s in good health. The gene calls are TRBV5-1 and TRBJ2-3; TRBD1 matches at 9 bases. Here the CDR3 DNA reads TGCGCCAGCAGCTTGCCCCGGGACAGGGCCACAGATACGCAGTATTTT. This sequence encodes CASSLPRDRATDTQYF.